Below, 4 T cell receptor beta chains from the same sample are listed, as sequenced in a study of spatial heterogeneity in lung cancer. No antigen is known for these receptors. MiXCR was run by TCRdb on the 5' RACE reads, yielding one entry per CDR3 protein. Among roughly 18,000 distinct CDR3 sequences, approximately 9.5% were seen once, and the ten largest hold about 20%. Time point in this sample: sample taken at primary tumor resection. The study's findings and limits: The study found that expanded intratumoral alpha and beta TCR counts tracked tumor mutation counts.

The specimen was lung tumor tissue, collected at surgery. These receptor sequences come from a female donor with early-stage non-small cell lung cancer.

As to this clonotype: This beta chain came through as a stray read in a library set up for alpha chains, and its size says little. CDR3 sequence (DNA): TGTGCCAGCAGCATCAGGTCTGGCAGGGGAGGAGAGCAGTACTTC. Translating gives CASSIRSGRGGEQYF. The V call is TRBV12-3 or TRBV12-4, the J call TRBJ2-7, with D possibly called TRBD1 or TRBD2 (6 bases each). V was cut by 6 bases and J by 7 bases, with 22 bases left in between. The CDR3 loop spans 15 amino acids.

This clonotype has more than one count but fewer than ten. This beta chain represents an off-target read in a library built for alpha chains; its size is of limited meaning. The chain links TRBV7-2 to TRBJ2-7, with 9 bases fitting TRBD1. Germline V CDR1 and CDR2: SGHTA, FQGNSA. This CDR3 spans 15 amino acids. V was clipped by 5 bases and J by 4 bases; unmatched bases: 9. The CDR3 DNA is TGTGCCAGCAGCACAACCGGGACAGGGTTATACGAGCAGTACTTC. Residues: CASSTTGTGLYEQYF.

This clonotype was counted between two and nine times. A library made for alpha chains picked up this beta chain off target, so its size means little. CDR3 loop: CASSLTSVLGEQFF. Written as DNA, the CDR3 is TGTGCCAGTAGCCTGACTAGCGTCTTAGGCGAGCAGTTCTTC. V gene TRBV19 combines with J gene TRBJ2-1, with 8 bases aligning to TRBD2. Germline lookup yields CDR1 LNHDA and CDR2 SQIVND (reference sequence). V lost 6 bases and J lost 10; bases outside the gene matches: 11. This CDR3 has 14 residues. The full variable domain, with the rest looked up from reference TRBV19 and TRBJ2-1, is DGGITQSPKYLFRKEGQNVTLSCEQNLNHDAMYWYRQDPGQGLRLIYYSQIVNDFQKGDIAEGYSVSREKKESFPLTVTSAQKNPTAFYLCASSLTSVLGEQFFGPGTRLTVL.

In this sample, this clonotype turned up many times. Little can be read into the size of this beta chain, an off-target read in a library designed for alpha chains. The chain combines TRBV28 with TRBJ1-6; no clear D gene. The CDR3 runs 15 residues. Germline assignment: CDR1 MDHEN and CDR2 SYDVKM. V lost 6 bases and J lost 1, with 10 bases in between. The CDR3 region is CASSMVKSYNSPLHF. In DNA, the CDR3 is TGTGCCAGCAGCATGGTAAAATCCTATAATTCACCCCTCCACTTT.